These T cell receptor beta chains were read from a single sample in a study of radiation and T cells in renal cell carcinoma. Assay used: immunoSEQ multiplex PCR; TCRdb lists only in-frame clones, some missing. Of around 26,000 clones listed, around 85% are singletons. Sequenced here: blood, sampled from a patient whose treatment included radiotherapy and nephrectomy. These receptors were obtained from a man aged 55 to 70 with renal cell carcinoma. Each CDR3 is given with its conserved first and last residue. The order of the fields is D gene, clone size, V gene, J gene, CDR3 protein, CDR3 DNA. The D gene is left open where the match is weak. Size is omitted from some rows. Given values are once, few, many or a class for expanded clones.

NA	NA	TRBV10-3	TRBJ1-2	CAISPNRDGYTF	TGTGCCATCAGTCCGAACAGGGATGGCTACACCTTC
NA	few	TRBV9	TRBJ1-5	CASSVGTGNQPQHF	TGTGCCAGCAGCGTAGGGACAGGCAATCAGCCCCAGCATTTT
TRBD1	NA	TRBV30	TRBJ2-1	CAWSVGQGAKDEQFF	TGTGCCTGGAGTGTAGGACAGGGGGCGAAAGATGAGCAGTTCTTC
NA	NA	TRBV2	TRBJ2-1	CASSPWDASYNEQFF	TGTGCCAGCAGCCCCTGGGACGCCTCCTACAATGAGCAGTTCTTC
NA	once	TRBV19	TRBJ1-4	CASSIRGLLDEKLFF	TGTGCCAGTAGTATACGCGGACTGCTAGATGAAAAACTGTTTTTT
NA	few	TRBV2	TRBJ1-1	CASIITMNTEAFF	TGTGCCAGCATCATAACGATGAACACTGAAGCTTTCTTT
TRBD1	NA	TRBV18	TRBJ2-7	CASSPEQGGPYEQYF	TGTGCCAGCTCCCCGGAACAGGGGGGTCCCTACGAGCAGTACTTC
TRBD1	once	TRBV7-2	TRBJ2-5	CASSTSRDRDLVETQYF	TGTGCCAGCAGCACGTCCCGGGACAGGGATTTAGTCGAGACCCAGTACTTC
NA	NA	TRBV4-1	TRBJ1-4	CASSQESPDLNEKLFF	TGCGCCAGTAGCCAAGAATCGCCGGATTTAAATGAAAAACTGTTTTTT
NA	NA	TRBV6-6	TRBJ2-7	CASSYSGTPGGQYF	TGTGCCAGCAGTTACTCGGGGACCCCAGGTGGGCAGTACTTC
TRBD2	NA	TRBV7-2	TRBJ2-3	CASNGGVTSTDTQYF	TGTGCCTCAAATGGGGGGGTCACTAGCACAGATACGCAGTATTTT
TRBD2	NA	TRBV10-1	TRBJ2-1	CASRAPRTSGWNEQFF	TGCGCCAGCAGAGCACCCCGGACTAGCGGGTGGAATGAGCAGTTCTTC
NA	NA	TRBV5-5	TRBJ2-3	CASSFTGSDTQYF	TGTGCCAGCAGCTTCACCGGGTCAGATACGCAGTATTTT
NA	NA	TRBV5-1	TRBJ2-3	CASMLSTDTQYF	TGCGCCAGCATGCTTAGCACAGATACGCAGTATTTT
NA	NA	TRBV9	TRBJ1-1	CASSAGYRATEAFF	TGTGCCAGCAGCGCTGGGTACAGGGCCACTGAAGCTTTCTTT
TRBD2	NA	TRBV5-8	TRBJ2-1	CASSETGGPRNEQFF	TGTGCCAGCAGCGAAACGGGAGGGCCGCGTAATGAGCAGTTCTTC
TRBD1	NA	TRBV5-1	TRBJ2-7	CASSFTGQGVGEQYF	TGCGCCAGCAGCTTTACGGGACAGGGAGTCGGCGAGCAGTACTTC